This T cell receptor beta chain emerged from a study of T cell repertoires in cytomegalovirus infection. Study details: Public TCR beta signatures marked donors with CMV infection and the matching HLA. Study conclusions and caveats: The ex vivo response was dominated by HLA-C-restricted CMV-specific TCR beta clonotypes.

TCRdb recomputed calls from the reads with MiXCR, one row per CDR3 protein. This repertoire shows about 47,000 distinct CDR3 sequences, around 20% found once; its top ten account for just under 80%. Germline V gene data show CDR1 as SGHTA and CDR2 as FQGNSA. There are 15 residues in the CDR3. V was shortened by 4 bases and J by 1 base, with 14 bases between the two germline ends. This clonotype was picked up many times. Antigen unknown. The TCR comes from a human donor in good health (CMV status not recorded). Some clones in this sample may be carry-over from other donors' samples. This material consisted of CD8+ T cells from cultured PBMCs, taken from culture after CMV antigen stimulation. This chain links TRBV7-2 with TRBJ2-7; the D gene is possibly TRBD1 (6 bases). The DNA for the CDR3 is TGTGCCAGCAGCTACAGGGCGGTGAATTCCTACGAGCAGTACTTC. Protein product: CASSYRAVNSYEQYF.